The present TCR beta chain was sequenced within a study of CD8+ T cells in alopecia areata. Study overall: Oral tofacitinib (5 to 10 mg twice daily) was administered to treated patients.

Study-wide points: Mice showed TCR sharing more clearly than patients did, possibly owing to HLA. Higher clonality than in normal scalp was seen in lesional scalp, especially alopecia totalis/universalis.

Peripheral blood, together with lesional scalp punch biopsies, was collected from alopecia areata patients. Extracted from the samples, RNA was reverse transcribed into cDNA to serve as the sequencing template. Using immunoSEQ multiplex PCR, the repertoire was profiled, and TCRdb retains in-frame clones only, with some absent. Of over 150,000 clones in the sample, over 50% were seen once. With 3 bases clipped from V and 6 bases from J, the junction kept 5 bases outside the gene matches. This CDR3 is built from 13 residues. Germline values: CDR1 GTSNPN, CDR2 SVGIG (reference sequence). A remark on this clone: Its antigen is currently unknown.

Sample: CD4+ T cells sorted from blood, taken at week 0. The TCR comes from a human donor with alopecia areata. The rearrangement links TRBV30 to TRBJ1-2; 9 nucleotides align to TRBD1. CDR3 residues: CAWSDGTGHGYTF. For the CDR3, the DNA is TGTGCCTGGAGCGACGGGACAGGGCATGGCTACACCTTC.